These 19 T cell receptor beta chains originate from one sample sequenced in a study of persistence of HIV-infected CD4 T cells. Their specific antigens are unknown. Sequencing used immunoSEQ version 4 in survey mode. TCRdb's table, derived via immunoSEQ multiplex PCR, lists solely in-frame clones and lacks some. The sample has approximately 27,000 clones; around four fifths are singletons. The stimulus was lysate of CMV-infected fibroblasts, approximately 9.7 ug/mL. CD40L-negative CD69-negative CD45RO-high memory CD4+ T cells were sorted as populations depleted of antigen-responding cells. Source: CD4+ T cells sorted from PBMCs after approximately 19-hour stimulation, taken from a patient who received antiretroviral therapy. These receptors originate from an adult woman with HIV who was CMV-seropositive.

The chain recombines TRBV5-1 with TRBJ2-2; the match to TRBD1 covers 7 bases. The CDR3 consists of 14 residues. V gave up 4 bases and J gave up 3 bases; unmatched junction bases: 3. The germline V gene has CDR1 SGHRS and CDR2 YFSETQ. CDR3 DNA sequence: TGCGCCAGCAGCATAACAGGGGACACCGGGGAGCTGTTTTTT. Its translation is CASSITGDTGELFF.

The J gene is TRBJ1-2, the V gene TRBV2; no definite D call. The CDR3 length is 10 residues. The germline V and J ends were trimmed by 1 base and 7 bases, with 1 base remaining between them. Germline V gene sequence: CDR1 SNHLY, CDR2 FYNNEI. As DNA, the CDR3 is TGTGCCAGCAGTGAAGTTGGCTACACCTTC. Amino acids: CASSEVGYTF.

The chain recombines TRBV27 with TRBJ2-1, with unresolved D. Trimming shortened V by 5 bases and J by 3 bases, and 17 bases separated the two germline ends. CDR3 length: 16 residues. CDR1 is MNHEY, CDR2 SMNVEV, per germline (reference sequence). CDR3 in amino acids: CASSPVASPVYNEQFF. For the CDR3, the DNA is TGTGCCAGCAGTCCCGTCGCGTCCCCAGTCTACAATGAGCAGTTCTTC.

V gene TRBV7-3 combines with J gene TRBJ2-3, with D possibly being TRBD2 (6 bases). Trimming pared 1 base from V and 7 bases from J, leaving 12 bases between. This CDR3 contains 14 residues. CDR1 is SGHTA, CDR2 FQGTGA, per germline. CDR3 DNA sequence: TGTGCCAGCAGCTTAAGTGGCGGGGTGAATACGCAGTATTTT. Protein product: CASSLSGGVNTQYF.

About this clone: The sample contains more than one DNA sequence encoding this CDR3. The V and J genes are TRBV9 and TRBJ2-5; no reliable D call. The CDR3 runs to 11 residues. Germline assignment: CDR1 SGDLS and CDR2 YYNGEE. V lost 0 bases and J lost 3, with 0 bases in between. The CDR3 loop reads CASSVEETQYF. CDR3 in DNA: TGTGCCAGCAGCGTAGAAGAGACCCAGTACTTC.

The chain is built from TRBV12-3 or TRBV12-4 and TRBJ2-1; D may be TRBD2 (6 bases). The CDR3 length is 13 residues. Trimming removed 4 bases at V and 8 bases at J, with 12 bases between. Here the CDR3 reads CASSSGDFDEQFF. In DNA form, the CDR3 reads TGTGCCAGCAGTTCCGGGGACTTTGATGAGCAGTTCTTC.

This clone was counted a single time. The genes are TRBV5-1 and TRBJ2-1; tentatively, D is TRBD1 (6 bases). V was pared by 5 bases and J by 0 bases, with 12 bases between. Looked up from germline, CDR1 is SGHRS and CDR2 is YFSETQ. CDR3 size: 15 residues. CDR3 in amino acids: CASSTTGSSYNEQFF. The CDR3, as DNA: TGCGCCAGCAGTACCACAGGGAGCTCCTACAATGAGCAGTTCTTC.

This chain connects TRBV5-1 to TRBJ2-2; TRBD1 matches 10 bases. J gave up 2 bases and V 3 bases, and 4 bases lay outside the gene matches. CDR3 length: 16 amino acids. The V gene's germline CDR1 is SGHRS and CDR2 YFSETQ. The CDR3, as DNA: TGCGCCAGCAGCTGGGGGGACAGGGGTAACACCGGGGAGCTGTTTTTT. Its translation is CASSWGDRGNTGELFF.

In this sample, this clone turned up once. The chain recombines TRBV7-9 with TRBJ1-2; 7 bases are shared with TRBD1. V lost 5 bases and J lost 3; bases outside the gene matches: 3. There are 13 residues in the CDR3. Germline V gives CDR1 SEHNR, CDR2 FQNEAQ (reference sequence). CDR3 nucleotides: TGTGCCAGCAGCGCAGACAGGGACTATGGCTACACCTTC. It codes for CASSADRDYGYTF.

This clone was recorded only once. The chain joins TRBV3-1 (or the pseudogene TRBV3-2) to TRBJ2-5; no reliable D call. This CDR3 has 12 amino acids. Trimming cost V 2 bases and J 13 bases, with 14 bases left between them. Germline V CDR1 and CDR2: LGHDT, YNNKEL (reference sequence). The CDR3 DNA reads TGTGCCAGCAGCCAAATCGATTGGCATTGGTACTTC. This sequence encodes CASSQIDWHWYF.

The J gene is TRBJ2-7, the V gene TRBV19; tentative D call: TRBD1 (5 bases). The CDR3 spans 16 residues. The V end lost 1 base, the J end lost 0 bases, and 13 bases lay between the germline ends. CDR1 is LNHDA and CDR2 is SQIVND in the germline V gene (reference sequence). The CDR3 DNA is TGTGCCAGTAGTATAGTCTCAGGACAAGGCTCCTACGAGCAGTACTTC. Encoded protein: CASSIVSGQGSYEQYF.

The V and J genes are TRBV6-5 and TRBJ1-5; D unresolved. Trimming left V 7 bases short and J 0 bases short, with 10 bases between. The CDR3 is 14 amino acids. Germline V lookup: CDR1 MNHEY, CDR2 SVGAGI. The CDR3 sequence: CASTLTDSNQPQHF. For the CDR3, the DNA is TGTGCCAGCACCCTGACGGATAGCAATCAGCCCCAGCATTTT.

The CDR3 protein is CASSLGGDSFNYGYTF. CDR3 coding DNA: TGTGCCAGCAGCTTAGGGGGGGACAGCTTTAACTATGGCTACACCTTC. The V gene is TRBV7-8, the J gene TRBJ1-2, with TRBD1 matching over 7 bases. The CDR3 sequence is 16 residues long. Trimming removed 1 base from V and 1 base from J; junction bases left unmatched: 6. Germline V gives CDR1 SGHVS, CDR2 FQNEAQ. The whole variable domain, filled in from reference TRBV7-8 and TRBJ1-2, reads GAGVSQSPRYKVAKRGQDVALRCDPISGHVSLFWYQQALGQGPEFLTYFQNEAQLDKSGLPSDRFFAERPEGSVSTLKIQRTQQEDSAVYLCASSLGGDSFNYGYTFGSGTRLTVV.

The chain links TRBV5-4 to TRBJ2-3; 13 nucleotides match TRBD2. CDR3 size: 16 residues. J lost 5 bases, V lost 4 bases, and 7 bases had no gene match. Germline V gene lookup returns CDR1 SGHNT and CDR2 YYREEE (reference sequence). As DNA, the CDR3 is TGTGCCAGCAGCCCGACTAGCGGGGGGCAAAGAGATACGCAGTATTTT. It yields the protein CASSPTSGGQRDTQYF.

The V and J genes are TRBV30 and TRBJ2-5, with TRBD1 matching over 12 bases. From germline, CDR1 is GTSNPN and CDR2 SVGIG (reference sequence). There are 14 residues in the CDR3. The ends lost 6 bases at V and 4 bases at J; junction bases unmatched: 6. CDR3 nucleotide sequence: TGTGCCTGCAGGGACAGGGGGCGAAGAGAGACCCAGTACTTC. Residues: CACRDRGRRETQYF. Based on the CDR3 plus reference TRBV30 and TRBJ2-5, the full variable domain is SQTIHQWPATLVQPVGSPLSLECTVEGTSNPNLYWYRQAAGRGLQLLFYSVGIGQISSEVPQNLSASRPQDRQFILSSKKLLLSDSGFYLCACRDRGRRETQYFGPGTRLLVL.

CDR3: CASSEYRTSTNEKLFF. In nucleotides, the CDR3 is TGTGCCAGCAGCGAATATCGGACTTCAACTAATGAAAAACTGTTTTTT. The chain uses TRBV3-1 (or the pseudogene TRBV3-2) and TRBJ1-4; D uncertain. The CDR3 is 16 residues long. Germline V CDR1 and CDR2: LGHDT, YNNKEL (reference sequence). Trimming took off 5 bases at V and 0 bases at J, with 13 bases between the two ends.

This rearrangement joins TRBV7-9 to TRBJ2-6; possible D gene TRBD2, 5 bases. Germline lookup yields CDR1 SEHNR and CDR2 FQNEAQ (reference sequence). Trimming removed 5 bases from V and 2 bases from J, with 16 bases in between. This CDR3 has 17 amino acids. This CDR3 reads CASSPKFRGTGANVLTF. The CDR3 coding sequence is TGTGCCAGCAGCCCAAAGTTTCGGGGAACTGGGGCCAACGTCCTGACTTTC.

This rearrangement joins TRBV5-1 to TRBJ1-4; 8 bases line up with TRBD1. The ends lost 2 bases at V and 8 bases at J; junction bases unmatched: 2. Germline-derived CDR1 and CDR2 are SGHRS and YFSETQ. The CDR3 has 13 residues. CDR3 region: CASSFRGPEKLFF. The CDR3 region has the DNA TGCGCCAGCAGCTTCAGGGGGCCCGAAAAACTGTTTTTT.

This clone was detected once. J is TRBJ2-2 and V is TRBV5-5, with 7 bases that match TRBD1. The CDR3 extends over 15 amino acids. Germline-derived CDR1 and CDR2 are SGHKS and YYEKEE (reference sequence). V was pared by 4 bases and J by 0 bases, with 3 bases of the junction left unmatched. Here the CDR3 DNA reads TGTGCCAGCAGCGTCGGGACAGCGAACACCGGGGAGCTGTTTTTT. It is translated as CASSVGTANTGELFF.